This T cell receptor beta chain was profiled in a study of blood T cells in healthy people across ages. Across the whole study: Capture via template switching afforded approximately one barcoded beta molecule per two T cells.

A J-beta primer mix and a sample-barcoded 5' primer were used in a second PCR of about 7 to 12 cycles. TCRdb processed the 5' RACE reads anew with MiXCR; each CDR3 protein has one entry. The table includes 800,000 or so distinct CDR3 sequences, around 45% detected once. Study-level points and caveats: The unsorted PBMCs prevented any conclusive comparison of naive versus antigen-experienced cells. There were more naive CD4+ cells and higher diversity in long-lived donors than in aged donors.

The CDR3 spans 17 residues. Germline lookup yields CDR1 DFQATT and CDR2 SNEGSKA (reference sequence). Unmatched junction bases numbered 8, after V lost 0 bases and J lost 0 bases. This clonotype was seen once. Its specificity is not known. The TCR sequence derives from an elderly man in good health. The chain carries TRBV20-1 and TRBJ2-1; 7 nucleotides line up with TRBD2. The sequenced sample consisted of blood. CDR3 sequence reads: CSARDWTGGSSYNEQFF. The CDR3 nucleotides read TGCAGTGCTAGAGATTGGACCGGCGGGAGCTCCTACAATGAGCAGTTCTTC.